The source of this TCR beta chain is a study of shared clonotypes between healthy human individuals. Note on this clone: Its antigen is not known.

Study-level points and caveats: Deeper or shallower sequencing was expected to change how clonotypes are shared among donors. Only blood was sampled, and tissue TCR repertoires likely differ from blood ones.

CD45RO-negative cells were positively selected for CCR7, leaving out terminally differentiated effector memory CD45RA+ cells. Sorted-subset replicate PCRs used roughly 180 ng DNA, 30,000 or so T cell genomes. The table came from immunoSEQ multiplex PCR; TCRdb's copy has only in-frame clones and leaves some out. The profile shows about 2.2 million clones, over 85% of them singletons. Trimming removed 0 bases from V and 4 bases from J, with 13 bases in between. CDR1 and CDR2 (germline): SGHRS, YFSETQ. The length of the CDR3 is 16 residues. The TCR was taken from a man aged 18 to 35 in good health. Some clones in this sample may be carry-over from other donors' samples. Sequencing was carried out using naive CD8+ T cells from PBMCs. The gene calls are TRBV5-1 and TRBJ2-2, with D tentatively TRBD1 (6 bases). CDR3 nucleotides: TGCGCCAGCAGCTTGGAAGAGGGGGTAATCACCGGGGAGCTGTTTTTT. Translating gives CASSLEEGVITGELFF. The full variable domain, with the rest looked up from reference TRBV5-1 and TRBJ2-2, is KAGVTQTPRYLIKTRGQQVTLSCSPISGHRSVSWYQQTPGQGLQFLFEYFSETQRNKGNFPGRFSGRQFSNSRSEMNVSTLELGDSALYLCASSLEEGVITGELFFGEGSRLTVL.